Listed below are T cell receptor beta chains from one sample, sequenced in a study of T cell repertoires in cytomegalovirus infection. No antigens are known for them. TCRdb itself ran the reads through MiXCR, one entry per CDR3 protein. The repertoire holds roughly 990,000 distinct CDR3 sequences, with approximately 31% as singletons. Sequencing was performed on cultured CD8+ T cells from PBMCs, taken from culture after CMV antigen stimulation. The receptors here all came from a human donor in good health (CMV status not recorded). Some clones in this sample may be carry-over from other donors' samples. Each CDR3 is given with its conserved first and last residue. A D gene is named only where the DNA matches it firmly. Expanded clones get a size class; other rows say once, few or many, or leave the size out.

j_call: TRBJ1-2
clone_size: .
d_call: TRBD1
v_call: TRBV6-6
cdr3_nt: TGTGCCAGCAGTTCGGACCGGGACAGGGGGCCGCGCTATGGCTACACCTTC
cdr3_aa: CASSSDRDRGPRYGYTF

j_call: TRBJ1-4
clone_size: many
d_call: .
v_call: TRBV7-8
cdr3_nt: TGTGCCAGCAGCTTAGGTGGACAAGCTAATGAAAAACTGTTTTTT
cdr3_aa: CASSLGGQANEKLFF

j_call: TRBJ2-1
clone_size: many
d_call: .
v_call: TRBV7-9
cdr3_nt: TGTGCCAGCAGCTTAGTCGGACTTAATGAGCAGTTCTTC
cdr3_aa: CASSLVGLNEQFF

j_call: TRBJ2-5
clone_size: .
d_call: TRBD1
v_call: TRBV6-5
cdr3_nt: TGTGCCAGCAGAAGACTCGACAGGGCTCAAGAGACCCAGTACTTC
cdr3_aa: CASRRLDRAQETQYF

j_call: TRBJ1-4
clone_size: .
d_call: .
v_call: TRBV29-1
cdr3_nt: TGCAGCGTTGTGAGCAGTTCAACTAATGAAAAACTGTTTTTT
cdr3_aa: CSVVSSSTNEKLFF

j_call: TRBJ1-4
clone_size: few
d_call: .
v_call: TRBV6-2/TRBV6-3
cdr3_nt: TGTGCCAGCAGTTACCCGGACGGAAGAGAGGAAAAACTGTTTTTT
cdr3_aa: CASSYPDGREEKLFF

j_call: TRBJ2-1
clone_size: .
d_call: TRBD1
v_call: TRBV7-6
cdr3_nt: TGTGCCAGCAGCGGGCGACAGGGGAGAACCTACAATGAGCAGTTCTTC
cdr3_aa: CASSGRQGRTYNEQFF

j_call: TRBJ2-7
clone_size: few
d_call: TRBD1
v_call: TRBV7-9
cdr3_nt: TGTGCCAGCTCGGGGACAGGGGGCAACGAGCAGTACTTC
cdr3_aa: CASSGTGGNEQYF

j_call: TRBJ2-3
clone_size: many
d_call: .
v_call: TRBV7-7
cdr3_nt: TGTGCTAGCAGCTTAGCCTTTCCAAGGGCAGATACGCAGTATTTT
cdr3_aa: CASSLAFPRADTQYF

j_call: TRBJ1-1
clone_size: few
d_call: .
v_call: TRBV7-6
cdr3_nt: TGTGCCAGCAGCCACAGGGTGAGTGACACTGAAGCTTTCTTT
cdr3_aa: CASSHRVSDTEAFF

j_call: TRBJ2-1
clone_size: .
d_call: TRBD2
v_call: TRBV7-8
cdr3_nt: TGTGCCAGCAGCTTAGGGGCTAGCGGGACCTACAATGAGCAGTTCTTC
cdr3_aa: CASSLGASGTYNEQFF

j_call: TRBJ2-1
clone_size: many
d_call: TRBD1
v_call: TRBV7-2
cdr3_nt: TGTGCCAGCAGCTACAACAGGGGGCACGGGGTCAATGAGCAGTTCTTC
cdr3_aa: CASSYNRGHGVNEQFF

j_call: TRBJ2-5
clone_size: .
d_call: .
v_call: TRBV9
cdr3_nt: TGTGCCAGCAGCGTAGCTGGGTTTGAGACCCAGTACTTC
cdr3_aa: CASSVAGFETQYF

j_call: TRBJ1-1
clone_size: once
d_call: TRBD1
v_call: TRBV5-5
cdr3_nt: TGTGCCAGCAGCGTAGGGGGCAGCACGATAGCTTTCTTT
cdr3_aa: CASSVGGSTIAFF

j_call: TRBJ1-1
clone_size: .
d_call: TRBD1
v_call: TRBV20-1
cdr3_nt: TGCAGTGCTATCTGGACAGGGGAAAGCGCTGAAGCTTTCTTT
cdr3_aa: CSAIWTGESAEAFF

j_call: TRBJ2-7
clone_size: .
d_call: .
v_call: TRBV15
cdr3_nt: TGTGCCACCAGCAGAGAGGGGACCTCCTACGAGCAGTACTTC
cdr3_aa: CATSREGTSYEQYF

j_call: TRBJ2-5
clone_size: few
d_call: TRBD2
v_call: TRBV5-6
cdr3_nt: TGTGCCAGCAGCTTGCCGACTAGCGGCAGAGAGACCCAGTACTTC
cdr3_aa: CASSLPTSGRETQYF

j_call: TRBJ2-7
clone_size: few
d_call: TRBD2
v_call: TRBV20-1
cdr3_nt: TGCAGTGCCGGACCAGTGGGAGGGTCCTACGAGCAGTACTTC
cdr3_aa: CSAGPVGGSYEQYF

j_call: TRBJ1-1
clone_size: .
d_call: .
v_call: TRBV10-3
cdr3_nt: TGTGCCATCAGTGAGTCGCCCCCAGGCACTGAAGCTTTCTTT
cdr3_aa: CAISESPPGTEAFF

j_call: TRBJ2-2
clone_size: .
d_call: .
v_call: TRBV6-6
cdr3_nt: TGTGCCAGCAGAGTAGCGGTTTACACCGGGGAGCTGTTTTTT
cdr3_aa: CASRVAVYTGELFF

j_call: TRBJ2-3
clone_size: many
d_call: TRBD1
v_call: TRBV11-3
cdr3_nt: TGTGCCAGCAGCACCCCGGGACAGGGGGTCACAGATACGCAGTATTTT
cdr3_aa: CASSTPGQGVTDTQYF

j_call: TRBJ2-3
clone_size: few
d_call: TRBD2
v_call: TRBV28
cdr3_nt: TGTGCCAGCAGACCCACTGGGGGAGGGCCCGATACGCAGTATTTT
cdr3_aa: CASRPTGGGPDTQYF

j_call: TRBJ2-5
clone_size: few
d_call: TRBD1
v_call: TRBV10-1
cdr3_nt: TGCGCCAGCAGTGAGTCGGGACAGATAGCAGAGACCCAGTACTTC
cdr3_aa: CASSESGQIAETQYF

j_call: TRBJ2-1
clone_size: .
d_call: .
v_call: TRBV5-5
cdr3_nt: TGTGCCAGCAGCTCTGGTCCCTTGGGGAGCAATGAGCAGTTCTTC
cdr3_aa: CASSSGPLGSNEQFF

j_call: TRBJ2-1
clone_size: .
d_call: TRBD2
v_call: TRBV4-1
cdr3_nt: TGCGCCAGCAGCCAAGCGACTAGCGAAGACAATGAGCAGTTCTTC
cdr3_aa: CASSQATSEDNEQFF

j_call: TRBJ2-1
clone_size: many
d_call: .
v_call: TRBV6-6
cdr3_nt: TGTGCCAGCAGTGTATGGGGTGGTAATGAGCAGTTCTTC
cdr3_aa: CASSVWGGNEQFF

j_call: TRBJ2-1
clone_size: once
d_call: TRBD2
v_call: TRBV28
cdr3_nt: TGTGCCAGCAGTTTCTGTGGACTAGCGGACAACAATGAGCAGTTCTTC
cdr3_aa: CASSFCGLADNNEQFF

j_call: TRBJ1-1
clone_size: few
d_call: .
v_call: TRBV19
cdr3_nt: TGTGCCAGTAGTATGGTAGGGGGGGACACTGAAGCTTTCTTT
cdr3_aa: CASSMVGGDTEAFF

j_call: TRBJ1-5
clone_size: .
d_call: .
v_call: TRBV7-9
cdr3_nt: TGTGCCAGCAGCAACGTACCGGCCGTTAGCAATCAGCCCCAGCATTTT
cdr3_aa: CASSNVPAVSNQPQHF